Listed below are T cell receptor beta chains from one sample, sequenced in a study of human T cells and chemical hapten exposure. TCRdb re-called the RACE reads through MiXCR, storing one row per CDR3 protein. The sample holds some 90,000 distinct CDR3 sequences, more than 9.5% seen once. The sample was whole blood, taken in connection with sensitization to the hapten diphenylcyclopropenone (DPC). The receptors here all came from a middle-aged woman with alopecia areata. Some clones in this sample may be carry-over from other donors' samples. Each CDR3 is given without its conserved first and last residue. Fields, in order: clone size, J gene, V gene, CDR3 protein. Only some rows state a clone size, as once, few, many or a class for expanded clones.

size: -; J: TRBJ2-5; V: TRBV6-5; CDR3: ASSPPGLAGEKTQY
size: few; J: TRBJ2-5; V: TRBV6-2/TRBV6-3; CDR3: ASSGGLSPETQY
size: few; J: TRBJ2-1; V: TRBV14; CDR3: ASSQDSRGYNEQF
size: few; J: TRBJ1-4; V: TRBV5-4; CDR3: ASSLDTLGEKLF
size: -; J: TRBJ2-2; V: TRBV7-8; CDR3: ASSQLAGGTTNTGELF
size: few; J: TRBJ2-7; V: TRBV7-8; CDR3: ASSSRVPYEQY
size: -; J: TRBJ1-6; V: TRBV5-4; CDR3: ASSLGTDALTLH
size: -; J: TRBJ2-1; V: TRBV6-6; CDR3: ASSYSTGQRTHNEQF
size: few; J: TRBJ2-7; V: TRBV7-2; CDR3: ASSPGPHSYEQY
size: few; J: TRBJ2-3; V: TRBV14; CDR3: ASMDWSTDTQY
size: few; J: TRBJ2-7; V: TRBV14; CDR3: ASSQRLAGLYEQY
size: -; J: TRBJ2-6; V: TRBV7-8; CDR3: ASSLAEAGANVLT
size: few; J: TRBJ2-5; V: TRBV2; CDR3: ASKKLAGGLQETQY
size: -; J: TRBJ1-3; V: TRBV7-2; CDR3: ASSFSGGNTIY
size: -; J: TRBJ2-1; V: TRBV5-5; CDR3: ASSYYLEGKLYNEQF
size: few; J: TRBJ2-3; V: TRBV4-2; CDR3: ASSQDPSGGGTDTQY
size: -; J: TRBJ2-1; V: TRBV6-5; CDR3: ASSYGTSGTERQF
size: -; J: TRBJ2-7; V: TRBV29-1; CDR3: SVVSPPDEQY
size: -; J: TRBJ2-7; V: TRBV28; CDR3: ASSSHVGQLYEQY
size: -; J: TRBJ2-3; V: TRBV18; CDR3: ASSPDRVGDTQY
size: -; J: TRBJ2-1; V: TRBV20-1; CDR3: SARRTSGISYNEQF
size: few; J: TRBJ2-7; V: TRBV6-5; CDR3: ASSIGGGPYNEQY
size: few; J: TRBJ2-2; V: TRBV7-6; CDR3: ASSLELSWELF
size: few; J: TRBJ2-3; V: TRBV7-2; CDR3: ASSFTGITDTQY
size: few; J: TRBJ1-5; V: TRBV20-1; CDR3: SARGLSSNQPQH
size: -; J: TRBJ1-1; V: TRBV29-1; CDR3: SGEFGAEAF
size: many; J: TRBJ2-1; V: TRBV12-3/TRBV12-4; CDR3: ASRVAGLAYNEQF
size: -; J: TRBJ2-7; V: TRBV2; CDR3: ASSEFIPRYEQY